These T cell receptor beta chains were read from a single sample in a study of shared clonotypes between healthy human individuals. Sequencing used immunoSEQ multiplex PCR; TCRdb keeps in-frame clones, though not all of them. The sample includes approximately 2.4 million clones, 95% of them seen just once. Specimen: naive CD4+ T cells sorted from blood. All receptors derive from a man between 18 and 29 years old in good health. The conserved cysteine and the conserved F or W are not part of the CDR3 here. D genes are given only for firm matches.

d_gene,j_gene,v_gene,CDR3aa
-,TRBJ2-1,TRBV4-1,ASSQGEGGPGVLYNEQF
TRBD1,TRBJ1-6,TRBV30,AYSGTGESSPLH
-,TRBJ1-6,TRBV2,ASRVSGGGSPLH
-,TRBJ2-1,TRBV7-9,ASSSVRGDTYNEQF
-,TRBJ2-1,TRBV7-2,ASSFRGREQF
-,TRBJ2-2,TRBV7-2,ASSLGRPIGELF
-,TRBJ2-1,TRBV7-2,ASSLVASDNEQF
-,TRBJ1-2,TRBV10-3,AISPDLGQGRHGYT
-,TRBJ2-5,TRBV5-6,ASSLGPGQYQETQY
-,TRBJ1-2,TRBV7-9,ASFLHPNYGYT
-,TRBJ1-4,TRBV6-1,ASSETTATNEKLF
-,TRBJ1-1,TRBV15,ATSTSPGKNTEAF
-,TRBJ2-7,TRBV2,ASSESGYGYEQY
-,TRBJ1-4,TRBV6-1,ASRWTREKLF
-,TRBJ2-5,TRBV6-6,ASTTANQETQY
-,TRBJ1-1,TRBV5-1,ASSSGAMNTEAF
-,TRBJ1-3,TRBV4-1,ASSQDGSKSGNTIY
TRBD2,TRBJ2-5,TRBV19,ASSIASGQETQY
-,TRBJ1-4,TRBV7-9,ASSSDIEKLF
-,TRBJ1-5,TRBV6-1,ASSVDSPLVTQH
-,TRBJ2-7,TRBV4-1,ASSQDPGPYEQY
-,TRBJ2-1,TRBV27,ASNPGVEQF
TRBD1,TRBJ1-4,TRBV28,ASSPQGGANEKLF